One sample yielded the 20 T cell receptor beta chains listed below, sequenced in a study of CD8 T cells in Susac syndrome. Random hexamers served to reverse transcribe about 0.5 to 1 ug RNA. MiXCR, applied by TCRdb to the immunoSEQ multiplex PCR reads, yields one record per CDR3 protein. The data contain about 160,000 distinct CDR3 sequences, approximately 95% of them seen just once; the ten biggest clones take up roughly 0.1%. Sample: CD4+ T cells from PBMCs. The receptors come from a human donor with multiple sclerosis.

This chain's CDR3 is CASSLVGRSSARDTQYF. The CDR3 DNA is TGTGCCAGCAGCTTAGTCGGCCGGAGCTCAGCTAGAGATACGCAGTATTTT. The chain has TRBV7-2 and TRBJ2-3, with D unresolved. The CDR3 is made up of 17 amino acids. The V gene's germline CDR1 is SGHTA and CDR2 FQGNSA. The ends were cut back, 1 base at V and 5 bases at J, with 19 bases in the middle.

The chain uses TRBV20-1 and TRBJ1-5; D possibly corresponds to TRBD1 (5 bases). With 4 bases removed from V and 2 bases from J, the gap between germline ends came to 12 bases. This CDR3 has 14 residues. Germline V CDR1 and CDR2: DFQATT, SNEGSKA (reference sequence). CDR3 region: CSATRTQGNQPQHF. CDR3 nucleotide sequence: TGCAGTGCTACCCGGACACAGGGCAATCAGCCCCAGCATTTT.

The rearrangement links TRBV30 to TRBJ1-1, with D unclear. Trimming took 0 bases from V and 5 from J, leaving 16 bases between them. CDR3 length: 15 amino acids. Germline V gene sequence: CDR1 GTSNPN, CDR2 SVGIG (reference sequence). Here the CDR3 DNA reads TGTGCCTGGAGTGTACGAGACACCATAGGGACTGAAGCTTTCTTT. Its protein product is CAWSVRDTIGTEAFF.

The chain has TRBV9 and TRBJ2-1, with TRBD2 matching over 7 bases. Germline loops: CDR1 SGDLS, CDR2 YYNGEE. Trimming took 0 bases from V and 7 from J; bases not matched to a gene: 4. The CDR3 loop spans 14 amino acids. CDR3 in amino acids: CASSVGGRANEQFF. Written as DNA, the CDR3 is TGTGCCAGCAGCGTAGGTGGGAGGGCAAATGAGCAGTTCTTC. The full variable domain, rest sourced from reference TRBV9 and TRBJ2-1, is DSGVTQTPKHLITATGQRVTLRCSPRSGDLSVYWYQQSLDQGLQFLIQYYNGEERAKGNILERFSAQQFPDLHSELNLSSLELGDSALYFCASSVGGRANEQFFGPGTRLTVL.

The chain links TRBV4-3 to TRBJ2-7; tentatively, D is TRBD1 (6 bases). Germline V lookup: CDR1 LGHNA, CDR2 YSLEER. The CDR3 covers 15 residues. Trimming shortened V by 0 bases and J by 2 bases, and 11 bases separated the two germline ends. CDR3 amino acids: CASSQDLGDTYEQYF. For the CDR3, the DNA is TGCGCCAGCAGCCAAGACCTAGGGGACACCTACGAGCAGTACTTC.

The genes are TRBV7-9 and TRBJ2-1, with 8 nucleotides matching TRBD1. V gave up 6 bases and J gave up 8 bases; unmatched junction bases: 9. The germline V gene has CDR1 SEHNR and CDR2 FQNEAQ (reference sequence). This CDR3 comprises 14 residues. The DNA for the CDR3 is TGTGCCAGCAGTGGAGGACAGGGCTGGGATGAGCAGTTCTTC. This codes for CASSGGQGWDEQFF. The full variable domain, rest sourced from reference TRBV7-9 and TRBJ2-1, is DTGVSQNPRHKITKRGQNVTFRCDPISEHNRLYWYRQTLGQGPEFLTYFQNEAQLEKSRLLSDRFSAERPKGSFSTLEIQRTEQGDSAMYLCASSGGQGWDEQFFGPGTRLTVL.

CDR3 sequence: CSARDLGGEQFF. CDR3 DNA sequence: TGCAGTGCTAGAGACCTAGGGGGAGAGCAGTTCTTC. The rearrangement links TRBV20-1 to TRBJ2-1; D might be TRBD1 (6 bases). This CDR3 is 12 amino acids long. From germline, CDR1 is DFQATT and CDR2 SNEGSKA (reference sequence). Deletions cut 0 bases from V and 10 bases from J, with 10 bases between.

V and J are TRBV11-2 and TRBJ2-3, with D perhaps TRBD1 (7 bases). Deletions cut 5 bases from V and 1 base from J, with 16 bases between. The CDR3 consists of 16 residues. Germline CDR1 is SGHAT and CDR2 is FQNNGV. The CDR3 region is CASSEIRGARTDTQYF. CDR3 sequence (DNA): TGTGCCAGCAGCGAAATCAGGGGGGCACGCACAGATACGCAGTATTTT.

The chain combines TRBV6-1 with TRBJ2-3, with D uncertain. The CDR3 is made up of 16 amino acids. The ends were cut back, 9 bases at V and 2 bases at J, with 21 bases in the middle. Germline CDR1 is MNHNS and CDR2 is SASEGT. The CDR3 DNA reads TGTGCCAGGGCCCGGTGTGGTGACCAACCCACAGATACGCAGTATTTT. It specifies CARARCGDQPTDTQYF.

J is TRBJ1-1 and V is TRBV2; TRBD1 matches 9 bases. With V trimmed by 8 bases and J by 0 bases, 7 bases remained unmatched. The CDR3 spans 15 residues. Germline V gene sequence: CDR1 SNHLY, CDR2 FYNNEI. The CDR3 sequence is CASRRDRVVNTEAFF. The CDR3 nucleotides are TGTGCCAGCCGACGGGACAGGGTCGTGAACACTGAAGCTTTCTTT.

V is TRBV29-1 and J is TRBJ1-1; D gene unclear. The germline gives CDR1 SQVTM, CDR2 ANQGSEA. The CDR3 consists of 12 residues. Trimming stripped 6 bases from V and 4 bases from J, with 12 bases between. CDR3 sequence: CSVFATRTEAFF. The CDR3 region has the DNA TGCAGCGTCTTCGCGACTCGCACTGAAGCTTTCTTT.

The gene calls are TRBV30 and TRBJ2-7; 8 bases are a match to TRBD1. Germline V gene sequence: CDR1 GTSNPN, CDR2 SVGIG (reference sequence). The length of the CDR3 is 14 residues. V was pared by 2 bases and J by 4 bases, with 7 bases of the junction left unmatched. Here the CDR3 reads CAWSQGQGYYEQYF. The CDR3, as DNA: TGTGCCTGGAGTCAAGGACAGGGATATTACGAGCAGTACTTC. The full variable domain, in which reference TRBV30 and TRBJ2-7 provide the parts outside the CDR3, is SQTIHQWPATLVQPVGSPLSLECTVEGTSNPNLYWYRQAAGRGLQLLFYSVGIGQISSEVPQNLSASRPQDRQFILSSKKLLLSDSGFYLCAWSQGQGYYEQYFGPGTRLTVT.

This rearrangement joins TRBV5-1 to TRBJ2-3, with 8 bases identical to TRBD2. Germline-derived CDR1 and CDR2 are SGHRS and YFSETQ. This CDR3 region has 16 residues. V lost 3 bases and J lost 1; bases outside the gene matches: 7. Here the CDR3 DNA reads TGCGCCAGCAGCTCGCAGTTGACTAGCGGCACAGATACGCAGTATTTT. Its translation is CASSSQLTSGTDTQYF.

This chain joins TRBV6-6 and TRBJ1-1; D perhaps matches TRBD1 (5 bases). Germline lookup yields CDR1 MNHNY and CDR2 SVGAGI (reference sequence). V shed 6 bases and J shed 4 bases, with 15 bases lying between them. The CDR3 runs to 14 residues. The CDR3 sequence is CASRTGRGSTEAFF. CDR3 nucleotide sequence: TGTGCCAGCAGAACAGGACGGGGTAGCACTGAAGCTTTCTTT.

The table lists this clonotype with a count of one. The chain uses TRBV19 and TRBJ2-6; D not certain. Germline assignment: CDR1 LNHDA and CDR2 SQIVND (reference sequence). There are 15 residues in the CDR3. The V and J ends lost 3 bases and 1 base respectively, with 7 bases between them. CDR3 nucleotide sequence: TGTGCCAGTAGTATGGAAGGGTCTGGGGCCAACGTCCTGACTTTC. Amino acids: CASSMEGSGANVLTF.

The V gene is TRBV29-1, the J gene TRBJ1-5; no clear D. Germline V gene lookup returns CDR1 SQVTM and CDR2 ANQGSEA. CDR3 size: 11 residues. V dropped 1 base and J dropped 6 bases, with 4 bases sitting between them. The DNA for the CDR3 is TGCAGCGTTGAAGGGCCTCAGCCCCAGCATTTT. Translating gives CSVEGPQPQHF.

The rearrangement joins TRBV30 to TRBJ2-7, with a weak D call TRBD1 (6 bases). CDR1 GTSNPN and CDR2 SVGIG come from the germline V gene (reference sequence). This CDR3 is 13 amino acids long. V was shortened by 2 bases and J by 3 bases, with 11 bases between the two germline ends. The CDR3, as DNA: TGTGCCTGGAGTAAAGGACAGAGCTACGAGCAGTACTTC. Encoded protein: CAWSKGQSYEQYF. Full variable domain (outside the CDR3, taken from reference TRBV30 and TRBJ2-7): SQTIHQWPATLVQPVGSPLSLECTVEGTSNPNLYWYRQAAGRGLQLLFYSVGIGQISSEVPQNLSASRPQDRQFILSSKKLLLSDSGFYLCAWSKGQSYEQYFGPGTRLTVT.

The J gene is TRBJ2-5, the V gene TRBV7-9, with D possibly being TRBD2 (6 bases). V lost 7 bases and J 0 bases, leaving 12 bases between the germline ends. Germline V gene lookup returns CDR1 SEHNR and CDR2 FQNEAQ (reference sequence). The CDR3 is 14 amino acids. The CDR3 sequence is CASIPTSNQETQYF. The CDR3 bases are TGTGCCAGCATCCCGACTAGTAACCAAGAGACCCAGTACTTC.

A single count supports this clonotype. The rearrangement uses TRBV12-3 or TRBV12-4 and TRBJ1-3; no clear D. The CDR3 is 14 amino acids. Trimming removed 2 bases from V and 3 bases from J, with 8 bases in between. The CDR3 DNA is TGTGCCAGCAGTTTAATGGGGTTTGGAAACACCATATATTTT. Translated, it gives CASSLMGFGNTIYF.

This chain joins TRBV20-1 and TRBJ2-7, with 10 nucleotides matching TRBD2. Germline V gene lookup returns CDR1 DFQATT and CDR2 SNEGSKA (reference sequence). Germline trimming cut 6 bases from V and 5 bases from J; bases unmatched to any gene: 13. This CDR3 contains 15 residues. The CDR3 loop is CSATDRIAGGNEQYF. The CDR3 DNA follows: TGCAGTGCCACTGATCGGATAGCGGGAGGTAACGAGCAGTACTTC.